This T cell receptor (beta chain) was retrieved from a study of T cell repertoires in cytomegalovirus infection. Findings and limits, study-wide: HLA-C-restricted, CMV-specific TCR beta clonotypes were dominant ex vivo.

V lost 8 bases, J lost 4 bases, and 16 bases stayed unmatched. The CDR3 length is 17 residues. MiXCR, run by TCRdb on the reads, gives a single entry per CDR3 protein. This table holds fewer than 1,000,000 distinct CDR3 sequences, approximately 33% found once. Of note for this clonotype: Antigen specificity is unknown.

The gene calls are TRBV12-3 or TRBV12-4 and TRBJ2-5; the match to TRBD1 covers 10 bases. The receptor was derived from a human donor in good health (CMV status not recorded). Some clones in this sample may be carry-over from other donors' samples. This material consisted of cultured CD8+ T cells from PBMCs, taken from culture after CMV antigen stimulation. CDR3 loop: CASGGTGDPRARETQYF. In DNA, the CDR3 is TGTGCCAGCGGGGGGACAGGGGACCCCCGCGCGCGAGAGACCCAGTACTTC.